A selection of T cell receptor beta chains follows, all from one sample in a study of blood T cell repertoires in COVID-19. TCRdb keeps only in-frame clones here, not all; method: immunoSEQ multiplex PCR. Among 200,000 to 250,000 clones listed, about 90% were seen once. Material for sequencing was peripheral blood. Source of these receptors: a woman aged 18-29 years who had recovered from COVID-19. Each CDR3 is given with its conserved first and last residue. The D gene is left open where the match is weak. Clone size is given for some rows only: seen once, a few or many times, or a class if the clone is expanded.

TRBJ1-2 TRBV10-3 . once CAISEYRAQYGYTF TGTGCCATCAGTGAGTACAGGGCCCAGTATGGCTACACCTTC
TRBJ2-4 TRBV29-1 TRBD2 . CSVEGTSGRSNIQYF TGCAGCGTTGAAGGAACTAGCGGGAGGTCAAACATTCAGTACTTC
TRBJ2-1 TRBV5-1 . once CASSLSRGVEQFF TGCGCCAGCAGCTTGTCTCGGGGAGTTGAGCAGTTCTTC
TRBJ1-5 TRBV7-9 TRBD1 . CASSPQGAEMPQHF TGTGCCAGCAGCCCCCAGGGGGCGGAAATGCCCCAGCATTTT
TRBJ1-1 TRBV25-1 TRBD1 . CASSPTTGGITEAFF TGTGCCAGCAGTCCCACAACAGGGGGAATCACTGAAGCTTTCTTT
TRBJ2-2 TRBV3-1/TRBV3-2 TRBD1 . CASRRGTGSGELFF TGTGCCAGCAGACGGGGGACAGGGTCCGGGGAGCTGTTTTTT
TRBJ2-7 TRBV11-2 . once CASSARTDTYEQYF TGTGCCAGCAGCGCCCGGACAGACACCTACGAGCAGTACTTC
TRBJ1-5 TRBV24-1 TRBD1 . CATSDRTGKYSNQPQHF TGTGCCACCAGTGACCGGACAGGAAAGTATAGCAATCAGCCCCAGCATTTT
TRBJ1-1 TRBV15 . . CATKGLGENTEAFF TGTGCCACCAAGGGGTTAGGGGAGAACACTGAAGCTTTCTTT
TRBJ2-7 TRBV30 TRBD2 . CAWSVMGRREGHYRYEQYF TGTGCCTGGAGTGTAATGGGGAGGCGGGAGGGCCATTACAGGTACGAGCAGTACTTC
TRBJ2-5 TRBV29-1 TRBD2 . CSWTSGIQETQYF TGCAGTTGGACTAGCGGGATCCAAGAGACCCAGTACTTC
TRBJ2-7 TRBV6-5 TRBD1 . CASNLHRQGGDEQYF TGTGCCAGCAACTTGCACCGACAGGGTGGCGACGAGCAGTACTTC